This T cell receptor (beta chain) appears in the sequencing data of a study of low-dose radiotherapy and immunotherapy resistance in tumors. Gene-specific TRAV and TRBV primers were used for first-strand cDNA, covering alpha and beta chains. The PCR that amplified TCRs ran for approximately 20 cycles, relying on a constant-region primer and a V-primer adapter. TCRdb re-called the reads with MiXCR, one entry per CDR3 protein. The sample gives 5,500 to 6,500 distinct CDR3 sequences, about two thirds of which show up once; 12% is in the top ten. Germline V CDR1 and CDR2: MGHRA, YSYEKL. There are 15 residues in the CDR3. Trimming shortened V by 4 bases and J by 6 bases, and 15 bases separated the two germline ends.

The chain is built from TRBV4-1 and TRBJ2-2; perhaps TRBD1 as D (6 bases). The clonotype comes from a human donor with advanced metastatic prostate, ovarian, gallbladder or colorectal cancer (not recorded which). This table probably holds off-target reads from a library built for another chain. As DNA, the CDR3 is TGCGCCAGCAGCCCAAGGCACCAGGGGTCCGGGGAGCTGTTTTTT. This sequence encodes CASSPRHQGSGELFF.